This passage covers 26 T cell receptor beta chains from one sample sequenced in a study of Graves' ophthalmopathy and Graves' hyperthyroidism. RNA transcripts yielded amplified TCR beta CDR3 regions. HTBI-primed RT-PCR formed the first round, and a multiplex PCR formed the second. In TCRdb, the multiplex PCR reads were re-called with MiXCR into one record per CDR3 protein. The sample has more than 1,000,000 distinct CDR3 sequences, about two fifths seen once. The source material was peripheral blood or thyroid tissue (not recorded which). All receptors derive from an adult man with Graves' hyperthyroidism.

This clonotype was recorded at least ten times. This chain's CDR3 is CASSLALRRGRSSYEQYF. The CDR3 coding sequence is TGTGCCAGCAGCTTAGCGCTTCGGAGGGGGCGATCATCTTACGAGCAGTACTTC. This chain links TRBV7-6 with TRBJ2-7; a possible D gene is TRBD1 (7 bases). This CDR3 has 18 residues. Trimming cost V 0 bases and J 4 bases, with 22 bases left between them. CDR1 SGHVS and CDR2 FNYEAQ come from the germline V gene.

The chain is built from TRBV4-1 and TRBJ2-7; D is ambiguous. Germline V CDR1 and CDR2: MGHRA, YSYEKL. V was pared by 4 bases and J by 1 base, with 11 bases between. CDR3 size: 14 residues. CDR3 sequence reads: CASSPTDDSYEQYF. Here the CDR3 DNA reads TGCGCCAGCAGCCCGACTGACGATTCCTACGAGCAGTACTTC.

This clonotype was seen at least ten times. The V call is TRBV10-3, the J call TRBJ1-1; the D is unclear. Trimming took 8 bases from V and 5 from J, leaving 15 bases between them. Germline lookup yields CDR1 ENHRY and CDR2 SYGVKD. The CDR3 sequence is 13 residues long. CDR3 DNA: TGTGCCATCTCACGTCCCGGGGAAACTGAAGCTTTCTTT. Its protein is CAISRPGETEAFF.

Written as DNA, the CDR3 is TGTGCCAGCGCGCTAGCCGGGGAGCTGTTTTTT. Translating it yields CASALAGELFF. V gene TRBV5-6 combines with J gene TRBJ2-2; D ambiguous. The CDR3 contains 11 residues. The V gene's germline CDR1 is SGHDT and CDR2 YYEEEE. Trimming took off 7 bases at V and 6 bases at J, with 7 bases between the two ends.

A remark on this clonotype: This clone may be a read error of a much larger clone one base away. DNA of the CDR3: TGTGCCAGCAGATCTCCGGGACAGGAGAACGCTGAAGCTTTCTTT. Encoded protein: CASRSPGQENAEAFF. J is TRBJ1-1 and V is TRBV6-6; 8 positions match TRBD1. The CDR3 contains 15 residues. Germline V gene data show CDR1 as MNHNY and CDR2 as SVGAGI (reference sequence).

Worth noting for this clonotype: A read error may explain this, as a much larger clone is one base away. The CDR3 nucleotides are TGCAGTGCTGGACTCCTCGCCCGGGACATCTGGGCGGTAGGTCAGCCCCAGCATTTT. Amino acids: CSAGLLARDIWAVGQPQHF. J is TRBJ1-5 and V is TRBV20-1, with D tentatively TRBD1 (6 bases). V lost 5 bases to trimming and J lost 6 bases, with 32 bases between them. The V gene's germline CDR1 is DFQATT and CDR2 SNEGSKA (reference sequence). The CDR3 loop spans 19 amino acids.

Points on this clonotype: The final CDR3 position lacks the conserved phenylalanine or tryptophan, pointing to a likely read error. Because the CDR3's place on the DNA is in doubt, the DNA is left out and the CDR3 is given as listed by TCRdb. J is TRBJ2-6 and V is TRBV15; the listed D gene, TRBD1, was not tested against the DNA. The CDR3 extends over 10 residues, inclusive of both ends. The germline CDR1 and CDR2 sequences are LNHNV and YYDKDF (reference sequence). CDR3 in amino acids: CATSRDDRAN.

This clonotype was seen only a few times. The chain joins TRBV20-1 to TRBJ1-5; no reliable D call. V lost 4 bases, J lost 0 bases, and 13 bases lay in between. In germline, CDR1 is DFQATT, CDR2 SNEGSKA (reference sequence). The CDR3 contains 15 residues. This chain's CDR3 is CSANTDGNSNQPQHF. The CDR3 bases are TGCAGTGCTAATACTGACGGAAATAGCAATCAGCCCCAGCATTTT.

This clonotype was counted only a few times. The V and J genes are TRBV3-1 and TRBJ1-1; weak D call: TRBD1 (6 bases). In germline, CDR1 is LGHDT, CDR2 YNNKEL (reference sequence). The CDR3 sequence is 15 residues long. The ends were cut back, 3 bases at V and 4 bases at J, with 15 bases in the middle. The CDR3 reads CASSQTGGFFTEAFF. The CDR3 DNA follows: TGTGCCAGCAGCCAGACCGGGGGCTTTTTCACTGAAGCTTTCTTT.

This clonotype was seen only a few times. The chain links TRBV27 to TRBJ2-5; perhaps TRBD1 as D (6 bases). Germline-derived CDR1 and CDR2 are MNHEY and SMNVEV (reference sequence). The V gene lost 3 bases and the J gene lost 5 bases, with 16 bases spanning the gap. The CDR3 contains 15 residues. CDR3 sequence reads: CASSFQGTPSETQYF. CDR3 coding DNA: TGTGCCAGCAGTTTCCAAGGGACACCTTCGGAGACCCAGTACTTC.

This clonotype came up many times. The genes are TRBV20-1 and TRBJ1-1, with D unresolved. This CDR3 is 14 amino acids long. The germline V and J ends were trimmed by 2 bases and 0 bases, with 10 bases remaining between them. Germline lookup yields CDR1 DFQATT and CDR2 SNEGSKA (reference sequence). The CDR3 is CSARLGPLNTEAFF. DNA for the CDR3: TGCAGTGCTAGACTCGGACCGTTGAACACTGAAGCTTTCTTT.

About this clonotype: The germline gene is not matched at one end of the junction; a read error may be the cause. The V call is TRBV7-9, the J call TRBJ2-5; D gene unclear. Germline V gene sequence: CDR1 SEHNR, CDR2 FQNEAQ (reference sequence). This CDR3 has 16 amino acids. The CDR3, as DNA: TGTGCCAGCAGCTCGTCTAAGGCAGACCAGCAAGGGACCCAGTACTTC. It encodes CASSSSKADQQGTQYF.

This chain uses TRBV7-9 with TRBJ1-4, with 11 bases matching TRBD1. CDR1 and CDR2 from the germline V gene are SEHNR and FQNEAQ (reference sequence). Trimming removed 5 bases from V and 8 bases from J; junction bases left unmatched: 7. The CDR3 is 15 amino acids. The DNA for the CDR3 is TGTGCCAGCAGCGACGGACAGGGGGCGTGGGAAAAACTGTTTTTT. Translated, it gives CASSDGQGAWEKLFF.

In this sample, this clonotype turned up many times. The gene calls are TRBV19 and TRBJ2-6; no reliable D call. The CDR3 extends over 16 amino acids. From germline, CDR1 is LNHDA and CDR2 SQIVND (reference sequence). V lost 3 bases and J 3 bases, leaving 12 bases between the germline ends. DNA of the CDR3: TGTGCCAGTAGTATCAGTCCTTACGGTGGGGCCAACGTCCTGACTTTC. Encoded protein: CASSISPYGGANVLTF.

This clonotype was observed a single time. Likely a read error: the CDR3 ends without its conserved phenylalanine or tryptophan. The CDR3 nucleotides are TGCAGTGCTGCTACTAGCGTCGGCGAGACCCAGTACCTC. This encodes CSAATSVGETQYL. The chain employs TRBV20-1 and TRBJ2-5; 7 nucleotides line up with TRBD2. The J segment lost 5 bases and the V segment lost 5 bases, leaving 8 bases of the junction unmatched. The CDR3 runs 13 residues. Germline-derived CDR1 and CDR2 are DFQATT and SNEGSKA (reference sequence).

This clonotype was counted only a few times. The genes are TRBV29-1 and TRBJ2-5; 7 bases fit TRBD1. CDR1 SQVTM and CDR2 ANQGSEA come from the germline V gene. Trimming removed 7 bases from V and 2 bases from J; junction bases left unmatched: 10. This CDR3 has 14 amino acids. The CDR3 region has the DNA TGCAGCGCCGCCGCCGGGACAGCACAAGAGACCCAGTACTTC. Its protein is CSAAAGTAQETQYF.

This clonotype was observed many times. The genes are TRBV24-1 and TRBJ2-2; a possible D gene is TRBD2 (6 bases). The CDR3 covers 17 residues. Germline CDR1 is KGHDR and CDR2 is SFDVKD. The V end lost 7 bases, the J end lost 1 base, and 18 bases lay between the germline ends. CDR3 protein: CATSYRPGTLNTGELFF. In DNA form, the CDR3 reads TGTGCCACCAGCTACCGTCCCGGGACTTTGAACACCGGGGAGCTGTTTTTT.

This clonotype was seen at least ten times. This sequence joins TRBV19 and TRBJ1-2; tentatively, D is TRBD1 (5 bases). V was cut by 3 bases and J by 6 bases, with 11 bases left in between. From germline, CDR1 is LNHDA and CDR2 SQIVND (reference sequence). There are 13 residues in the CDR3. CDR3 amino acids: CASSIEGLDGYTF. CDR3 nucleotide sequence: TGTGCCAGTAGTATCGAGGGGTTGGATGGCTACACCTTC.

This clonotype has more than one count but fewer than ten. The chain links TRBV30 to TRBJ1-5; D call uncertain. V gave up 0 bases and J gave up 2 bases, with 5 bases separating them. The CDR3 is made up of 13 amino acids. Germline CDR1 reads GTSNPN; CDR2 reads SVGIG (reference sequence). The CDR3 loop is CAWSVNGNQPQHF. The CDR3, as DNA: TGTGCCTGGAGTGTAAATGGCAATCAGCCCCAGCATTTT.

As to this clonotype: A much more abundant neighbour one base away suggests this may be a read error. This chain links TRBV24-1 with TRBJ1-1; D is perhaps TRBD1 (5 bases). The V end was cut by 4 bases, the J end by 6 bases, with 20 bases between. The germline gives CDR1 KGHDR, CDR2 SFDVKD. The CDR3 contains 16 residues. Here the CDR3 DNA reads TGTGCCACCAGTGAATATATCCAGGAGGTAGGGGCTGAAGCTTTCTTT. Encoded protein: CATSEYIQEVGAEAFF.

Details on this clonotype: This clone may be a read error of a much larger clone one base away. This chain links TRBV20-1 with TRBJ2-5, with D possibly TRBD2 on 6 matching bases. Trimming stripped 5 bases from V and 4 bases from J, with 14 bases between. CDR1 and CDR2 from the germline V gene are DFQATT and SNEGSKA (reference sequence). This CDR3 spans 13 amino acids. CDR3 region: CSAGGLGGETQYF. CDR3 in DNA: TGCAGTGCTGGAGGTTTGGGGGGAGAGACCCAGTACTTC.

This clonotype was observed a few times. The rearrangement uses TRBV28 and TRBJ2-7; D gene uncertain. Per germline, CDR1 MDHEN and CDR2 SYDVKM. V gave up 7 bases and J gave up 3 bases, with 16 bases separating them. CDR3 size: 14 residues. CDR3 region: CASTHAWKDYEQYF. CDR3 bases: TGTGCCAGCACCCATGCTTGGAAAGACTACGAGCAGTACTTC.

This sequence joins TRBV20-1 and TRBJ2-2; possibly TRBD1 for D (6 bases). The V gene's germline CDR1 is DFQATT and CDR2 SNEGSKA (reference sequence). Trimming removed 8 bases from V and 4 bases from J, with 14 bases in between. CDR3 length: 13 amino acids. The CDR3 region has the DNA TGCAGTTCCACACGACAGGTCACCGGGGAGCTGTTTTTT. It codes for CSSTRQVTGELFF.

Only a few counts were recorded for this clonotype. This sequence joins TRBV5-4 and TRBJ2-7; the D gene is possibly TRBD1 (5 bases). CDR3 length equals 13 residues. Trimming removed 2 bases at V and 7 bases at J, with 13 bases between. Germline lookup yields CDR1 SGHNT and CDR2 YYREEE (reference sequence). For the CDR3, the DNA is TGTGCCAGCAGCTTCGACAGCATCGGTGAGCAGTACTTC. As protein: CASSFDSIGEQYF.

To note about this clonotype: At one of its ends the junction is not consistent with the germline gene, which may arise from a read error. This chain connects TRBV10-2 to TRBJ2-7; 7 positions match TRBD2. The CDR3 contains 15 residues. Germline loops: CDR1 WSHSY, CDR2 SAAADI. CDR3 loop: CASSLFAGVNYEQYF. The CDR3 coding sequence is TGTGCCAGCAGTTTATTCGCGGGGGTGAACTACGAGCAGTACTTC.

The chain has TRBV15 and TRBJ1-2; D gene unclear. With 3 bases removed from V and 0 bases from J, the gap between germline ends came to 14 bases. This CDR3 contains 16 residues. From germline, CDR1 is LNHNV and CDR2 YYDKDF (reference sequence). CDR3 DNA: TGTGCCACCAGCAGCGTAGAAGGGCAAGCTAACTATGGCTACACCTTC. Its translation: CATSSVEGQANYGYTF.